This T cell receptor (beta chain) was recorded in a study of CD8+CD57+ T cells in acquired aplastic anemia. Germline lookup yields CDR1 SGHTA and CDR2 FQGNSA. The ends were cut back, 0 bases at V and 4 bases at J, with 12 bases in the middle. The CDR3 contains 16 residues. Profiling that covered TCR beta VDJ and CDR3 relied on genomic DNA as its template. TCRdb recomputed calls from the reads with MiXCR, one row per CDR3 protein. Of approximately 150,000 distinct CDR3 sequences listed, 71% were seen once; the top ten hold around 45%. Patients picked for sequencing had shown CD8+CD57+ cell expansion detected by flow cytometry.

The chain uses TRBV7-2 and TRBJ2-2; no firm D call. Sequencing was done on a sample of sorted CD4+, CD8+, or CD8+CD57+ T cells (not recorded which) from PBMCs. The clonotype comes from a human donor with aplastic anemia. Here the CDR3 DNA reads TGTGCCAGCAGCTTAGCGGCAAGGTCCCGCACCGGGGAGCTGTTTTTT. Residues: CASSLAARSRTGELFF.